These 3 T cell receptor beta chains originate from one sample sequenced in a study of T cells in localized non-small cell lung cancer. Clones were sequenced by immunoSEQ multiplex PCR, and TCRdb holds only the in-frame ones, with some missing. The top ten hold about 20% of the sample, which has about 59,000 clones, approximately 90% seen once. The specimen comprised peripheral blood, sampled before any cancer treatment. Receptors originate from a man between 40 and 70 years old with stage I squamous cell lung carcinoma.

The chain couples TRBV7-8 to TRBJ2-3; possibly TRBD2 for D (6 bases). The CDR3 is 13 residues long. Germline V CDR1 and CDR2: SGHVS, FQNEAQ. V was trimmed by 10 bases and J by 2 bases, leaving 13 bases between them. For the CDR3, the DNA is TGTGCCACGGCGCGGGACCCCACAGATACGCAGTATTTT. The encoded protein is CATARDPTDTQYF.

CDR3 loop: CASSPPPGRLNGDTQYF. DNA of the CDR3: TGTGCCAGCAGTCCCCCGCCGGGACGCCTGAACGGAGATACGCAGTATTTT. The rearrangement uses TRBV28 and TRBJ2-3, with D tentatively TRBD1 or TRBD2 (5 bases each). Trimming cost V 5 bases and J 5 bases, with 23 bases left between them. Germline loops: CDR1 MDHEN, CDR2 SYDVKM. This CDR3 region has 17 residues.

This chain connects TRBV9 to TRBJ1-1; weak D call: TRBD1 (5 bases). Germline CDR1 is SGDLS and CDR2 is YYNGEE. V lost 0 bases to trimming and J lost 6 bases, with 15 bases between them. This CDR3 is built from 15 residues. As DNA, the CDR3 is TGTGCCAGCAGCGTAGAGCCAGGGTCCTACTCTGAAGCTTTCTTT. This encodes CASSVEPGSYSEAFF.